This record concerns one TCR beta chain sequence. The antigen remains undetermined. The data originate from a study of CD8+ T cells in alopecia areata. About the research overall: At a dose of 5 to 10 mg twice daily, oral tofacitinib was given to treated patients. Findings and limits, study-wide: Sequencing of scalp samples also captures resident alphabeta T cells of normal skin.

Losses at the gene ends were 7 bases for V and 5 bases for J; bases not matched to a gene: 1. In germline, CDR1 is SGHRS, CDR2 YFSETQ. CDR3 length: 12 residues. Individuals with alopecia areata gave both lesional scalp punch biopsies and peripheral blood for collection. Isolated RNA was reverse transcribed into cDNA used as the sequencing template. Only in-frame clones appear in the TCRdb table, and some are missing; sequencing was by immunoSEQ multiplex PCR. This table holds over 15,000 clones, 45% to 65% found once. The receptor's source is a human donor with alopecia areata. The chain employs TRBV5-1 and TRBJ1-1, with 11 bases matching TRBD1. Sequenced: skin. The CDR3 region is CASGDRGTEAFF. In DNA, the CDR3 is TGCGCCAGCGGGGACAGGGGGACTGAAGCTTTCTTT.